The present entry profiles one T cell receptor (beta chain) with its context. Its antigen remains unknown. The data were obtained in a study of cytomegalovirus exposure and HLA in healthy donors. Findings and limits, study-wide: Researchers reported in a later analysis that a missense DCLRE1C variant was tied to TCR beta V- and J-gene trimming. A later analysis reported that several of the most significant clusters appeared to be linked to common viral pathogens, among them Epstein-Barr virus.

PCR employed 60 Vbeta and 13 Jbeta primers. Sequencing was performed with immunoSEQ multiplex PCR; in TCRdb, only in-frame clones are kept and a portion is missing. Its table records approximately 120,000 clones. The germline V gene encodes CDR1 SGHRS and CDR2 YFSETQ. This CDR3 comprises 16 residues. The V gene end was trimmed by 1 base and the J gene end by 5 bases; junction bases not matched to a gene: 8. The clonotype was recovered from a man under 40 in good health and CMV-seronegative. Sequences were obtained from PBMCs. The V gene is TRBV5-1, the J gene TRBJ2-2; 7 bases agree with TRBD1. CDR3 residues: CASSLTGTVLTGELFF. CDR3 sequence (DNA): TGCGCCAGCAGCTTGACCGGGACAGTTTTGACCGGGGAGCTGTTTTTT.